The source of this TCR beta chain is a study of T-cell memory formation after mild COVID-19. About the research overall: Clusters were largely donor specific.

5'RACE with constant-segment primers built TCRalpha and TCRbeta cDNA libraries with UMIs. TCRdb independently ran MiXCR on the 5' RACE reads; one entry per CDR3 protein. The sample carries fewer than 250,000 distinct CDR3 sequences, roughly a tenth recorded once. The V end lost 2 bases, the J end lost 0 bases, and 10 bases lay between the germline ends. The length of the CDR3 is 15 residues. Germline values: CDR1 SGHTA, CDR2 FQGTGA. The chain employs TRBV7-3 and TRBJ1-2; the D is unclear. The origin of this receptor is a man between 18 and 35 years old who had mild COVID-19 (a few samples of this study predate the infection). Cell type and time point are not known. The sample was PBMCs or a T cell subset sorted from them (not recorded which). Here the CDR3 reads CASSLFPDSNYGYTF. CDR3 nucleotides: TGTGCCAGCAGCTTATTCCCAGACTCTAACTATGGCTACACCTTC.